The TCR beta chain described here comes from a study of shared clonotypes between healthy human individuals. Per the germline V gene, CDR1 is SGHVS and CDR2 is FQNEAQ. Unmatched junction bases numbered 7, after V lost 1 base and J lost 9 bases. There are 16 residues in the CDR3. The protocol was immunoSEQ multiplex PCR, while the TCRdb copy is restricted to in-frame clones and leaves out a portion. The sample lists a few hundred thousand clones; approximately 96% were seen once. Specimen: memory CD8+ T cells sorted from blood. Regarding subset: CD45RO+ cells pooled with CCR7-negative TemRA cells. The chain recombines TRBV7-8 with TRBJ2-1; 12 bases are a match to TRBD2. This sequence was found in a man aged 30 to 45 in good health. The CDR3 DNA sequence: TGTGCCAGCAGCTTAGTGCTAGCGGGAGGGCCGGGTGAGCAGTTCTTC. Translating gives CASSLVLAGGPGEQFF.